The 6 T cell receptor beta chains in this list originate from one sample, sequenced in a study of blood T cell repertoires in COVID-19. The table came from immunoSEQ multiplex PCR; TCRdb's copy has only in-frame clones and leaves some out. The table records around 180,000 clones, roughly 70% of them present only once. What was sequenced was peripheral blood. These receptors were obtained from a woman of 80 years or more with acute or convalescent COVID-19.

The chain combines TRBV12-5 with TRBJ1-2, with 8 bases that match TRBD1. The J segment lost 0 bases and the V segment lost 0 bases, leaving 15 bases of the junction unmatched. The CDR3 loop spans 20 amino acids. Germline V CDR1 and CDR2: LGHNT, FRNRAP. The CDR3 coding sequence is TGTGCTAGTGGTTTGGTAATCGGGACAGGAAAAGCCCAAGCTAACTATGGCTACACCTTC. It translates to CASGLVIGTGKAQANYGYTF.

This chain connects TRBV9 to TRBJ1-3; D unresolved. The CDR3 consists of 14 residues. Trimming cost V 7 bases and J 2 bases, with 13 bases left between them. The germline CDR1 and CDR2 sequences are SGDLS and YYNGEE. The CDR3 DNA is TGTGCCAGCGATACTGGAGGTGCTGGAAACACCATATATTTT. Its protein is CASDTGGAGNTIYF.

This chain's CDR3 is CASRTGGGGYTF. CDR3 nucleotides: TGTGCCAGCAGAACAGGGGGTGGTGGCTACACCTTC. V is TRBV6-5 and J is TRBJ1-2, with 8 nucleotides matching TRBD1. The germline gives CDR1 MNHEY, CDR2 SVGAGI. The V segment lost 6 bases and the J segment 7 bases; nucleotides outside the gene matches: 4. The CDR3 loop spans 12 amino acids.

The chain uses TRBV24-1 and TRBJ2-5; 8 bases map to TRBD2. This CDR3 contains 15 residues. Germline CDR1 and CDR2: KGHDR and SFDVKD. Trimming cost V 3 bases and J 5 bases; bases outside gene matches: 7. CDR3 DNA: TGTGCCACCAGTGATCCGAGTAGCGGGACTGAGACCCAGTACTTC. Protein: CATSDPSSGTETQYF.

The chain couples TRBV10-2 to TRBJ1-6; D is uncertain. CDR3 length equals 14 residues. The germline CDR1 and CDR2 sequences are WSHSY and SAAADI. V was shortened by 7 bases and J by 0 bases, with 7 bases between the two germline ends. The CDR3 loop is CASKPGSYNSPLHF. The CDR3 nucleotides read TGCGCCAGCAAGCCGGGCTCCTATAATTCACCCCTCCACTTT.

This chain links TRBV10-3 with TRBJ2-7; 8 bases match TRBD2. Unmatched junction bases numbered 6, after V lost 9 bases and J lost 8 bases. Germline V gene lookup returns CDR1 ENHRY and CDR2 SYGVKD. This CDR3 comprises 11 residues. In nucleotides, the CDR3 is TGTGCCATTTCAGCGGGAGATAAGCAGTACTTC. The encoded protein is CAISAGDKQYF.